This T cell receptor (beta chain) was found in a study of CD8 T cells in Susac syndrome. Study results and caveats: Regarding the TCR sequencing and HLA analysis, the study admitted that a relatively small number of individuals were involved.

The study sequenced TCR beta in blood CD8+ and CD4+ T cells. Negative magnetic isolation gave CD8+ and CD4+ cells; FACS enriched CD8+ TEMRA. When the RNA was reverse transcribed, random hexamers were used with an input of roughly 0.45 to 1 ug. An immunoSEQ multiplex PCR generated amplified TCR beta CDR3 products spanning 54 Vbeta and 13 Jbeta. Using its own MiXCR run on the immunoSEQ multiplex PCR reads, TCRdb lists one record per CDR3 protein. This sample carries 130,000 or so distinct CDR3 sequences, 80% of them seen once, and the ten largest clones take around 0.51%. Turning to this clonotype: Antigen: not known.

V was clipped by 4 bases and J by 8 bases, with 10 bases between them. The germline CDR1 and CDR2 sequences are SGDLS and YYNGEE. The CDR3 extends over 12 amino acids. Sequencing was carried out using CD8+ T cells from PBMCs. The clonotype originates from a human donor with multiple sclerosis. The V call is TRBV9, the J call TRBJ2-1; D unclear. The CDR3 DNA sequence: TGTGCCAGCAGCCACGCGGTCGATGAGCAGTTCTTC. This translates into CASSHAVDEQFF.